The 5 T cell receptor beta chains listed next were all sequenced from one sample in a study of blood T cell repertoires in COVID-19. Profiled with immunoSEQ multiplex PCR; TCRdb holds only in-frame clones, not every one. The table has 140,000 or so clones, 65% to 85% seen once. Sequencing was carried out using peripheral blood. These receptor sequences come from a woman aged 45-65 years with acute or convalescent COVID-19.

V usage is TRBV4-2 and J usage is TRBJ1-1, with D tentatively TRBD1 (5 bases). The CDR3 loop spans 14 amino acids. Germline V gene lookup returns CDR1 LGHNA and CDR2 YNFKEQ. V gave up 5 bases and J gave up 3 bases, with 13 bases separating them. Here the CDR3 reads CASSDSQGDTEAFF. The CDR3 nucleotides are TGTGCCAGCAGCGATTCGCAGGGTGACACTGAAGCTTTCTTT.

This chain uses TRBV6-5 with TRBJ2-2; D is uncertain. This CDR3 spans 12 amino acids. Trimming shortened V by 5 bases and J by 6 bases, and 7 bases separated the two germline ends. Germline loops: CDR1 MNHEY, CDR2 SVGAGI. This chain's CDR3 is CASSRAAGELFF. The CDR3 coding sequence is TGTGCCAGCAGTCGTGCAGCCGGGGAGCTGTTTTTT.

The sample holds a few counts of this clone. The chain links TRBV18 to TRBJ2-3; D is possibly TRBD2 (5 bases). Trimming took 0 bases from V and 6 from J, leaving 16 bases between them. The CDR3 loop spans 16 amino acids. Looked up from germline, CDR1 is KGHSH and CDR2 is LQKENI. CDR3 DNA sequence: TGTGCCAGCTCACCACCGAGGGAGACGGTTCGGGATACGCAGTATTTT. It is translated as CASSPPRETVRDTQYF.

This chain links TRBV18 with TRBJ2-1; possible D gene TRBD2, 5 bases. This CDR3 contains 13 residues. The V end was cut by 3 bases, the J end by 6 bases, with 9 bases between. Germline-derived CDR1 and CDR2 are KGHSH and LQKENI. The CDR3 DNA is TGTGCCAGCTCACCCAGGACTTCCAATGAGCAGTTCTTC. Translation: CASSPRTSNEQFF.

CDR3 protein: CASSYSPLISGGATETQYF. The CDR3 region has the DNA TGTGCCAGCAGTTACTCCCCGCTTATTAGCGGGGGGGCCACAGAGACCCAGTACTTC. J is TRBJ2-5 and V is TRBV6-2 or TRBV6-3, with 11 positions matching TRBD2. The CDR3 has 19 amino acids. V gave up 0 bases and J gave up 4 bases; unmatched junction bases: 13. Germline assignment: CDR1 MNHEY and CDR2 SVGEGT.